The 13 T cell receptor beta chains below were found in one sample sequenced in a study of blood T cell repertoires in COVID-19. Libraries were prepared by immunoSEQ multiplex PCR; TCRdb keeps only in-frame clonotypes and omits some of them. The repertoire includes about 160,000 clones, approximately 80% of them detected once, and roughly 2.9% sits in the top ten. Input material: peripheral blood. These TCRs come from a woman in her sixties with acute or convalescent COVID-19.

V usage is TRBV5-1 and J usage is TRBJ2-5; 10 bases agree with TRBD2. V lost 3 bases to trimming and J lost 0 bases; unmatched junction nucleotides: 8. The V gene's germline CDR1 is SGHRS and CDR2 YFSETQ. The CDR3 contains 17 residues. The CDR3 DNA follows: TGCGCCAGCAGCTATCTGGGACTAGCGACGTACCAAGAGACCCAGTACTTC. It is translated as CASSYLGLATYQETQYF.

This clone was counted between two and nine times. The CDR3 sequence is CASRQTSEEYEQYF. The DNA of the CDR3 is TGTGCCAGTAGACAGACATCGGAGGAATACGAGCAGTACTTC. J is TRBJ2-7 and V is TRBV19, with D possibly being TRBD2 (5 bases). Trimming stripped 6 bases from V and 4 bases from J, with 16 bases between. This CDR3 region has 14 residues. Per germline, CDR1 LNHDA and CDR2 SQIVND (reference sequence).

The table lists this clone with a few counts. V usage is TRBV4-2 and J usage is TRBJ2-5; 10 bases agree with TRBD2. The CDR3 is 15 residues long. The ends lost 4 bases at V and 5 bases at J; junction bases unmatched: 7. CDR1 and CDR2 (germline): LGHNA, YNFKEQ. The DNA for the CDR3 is TGTGCCAGCAGCCCGCCTAGCGGGGGTGGGGAGACCCAGTACTTC. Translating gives CASSPPSGGGETQYF.

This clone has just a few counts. The CDR3 reads CASSAGTGYGYTF. The CDR3 DNA follows: TGTGCCAGCTCCGCTGGGACAGGCTATGGCTACACCTTC. The genes are TRBV18 and TRBJ1-2; 8 positions match TRBD1. V shed 6 bases, J shed 4 bases, and the junction held 4 bases outside the gene matches. The germline V gene encodes CDR1 KGHSH and CDR2 LQKENI. CDR3 size: 13 residues.

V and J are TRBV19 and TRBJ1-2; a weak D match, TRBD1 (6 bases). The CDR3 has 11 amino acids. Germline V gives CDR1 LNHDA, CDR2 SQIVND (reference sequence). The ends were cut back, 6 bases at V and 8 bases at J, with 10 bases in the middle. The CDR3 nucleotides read TGTGCCAGTAGGAACAGGGCAGGCTACACCTTC. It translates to CASRNRAGYTF.

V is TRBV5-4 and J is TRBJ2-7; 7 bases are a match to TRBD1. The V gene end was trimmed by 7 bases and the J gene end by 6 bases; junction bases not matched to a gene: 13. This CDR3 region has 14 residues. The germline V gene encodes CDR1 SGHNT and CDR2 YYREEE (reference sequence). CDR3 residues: CASGGDRASGEQYF. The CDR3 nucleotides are TGTGCCAGCGGAGGAGACAGGGCGTCCGGCGAGCAGTACTTC.

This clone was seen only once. CDR3 bases: TGCGCCAGCAGCCAGGCACCCTCTTTACCCGAGCAGTACTTC. Translation gives CASSQAPSLPEQYF. This chain uses TRBV4-3 with TRBJ2-7; no firm D call. CDR3 length equals 14 residues. Germline V gives CDR1 LGHNA, CDR2 YSLEER. Trimming stripped 3 bases from V and 6 bases from J, with 15 bases between.

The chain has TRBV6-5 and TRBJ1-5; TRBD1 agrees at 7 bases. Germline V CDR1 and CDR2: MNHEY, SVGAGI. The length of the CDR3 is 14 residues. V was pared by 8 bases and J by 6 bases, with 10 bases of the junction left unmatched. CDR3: CASLTGISTQPQHF. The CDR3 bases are TGTGCCAGCTTGACAGGGATCAGTACTCAGCCCCAGCATTTT.

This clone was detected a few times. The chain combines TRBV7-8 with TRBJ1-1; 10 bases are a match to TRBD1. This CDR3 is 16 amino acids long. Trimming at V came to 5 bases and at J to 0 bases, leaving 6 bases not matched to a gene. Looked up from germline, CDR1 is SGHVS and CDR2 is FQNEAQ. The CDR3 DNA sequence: TGTGCCAGCAGCCCCCAGGGACAGGGGATGAACACTGAAGCTTTCTTT. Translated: CASSPQGQGMNTEAFF.

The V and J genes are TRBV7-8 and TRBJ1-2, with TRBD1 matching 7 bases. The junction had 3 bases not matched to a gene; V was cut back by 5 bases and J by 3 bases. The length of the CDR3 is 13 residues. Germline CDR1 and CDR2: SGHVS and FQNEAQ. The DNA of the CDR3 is TGTGCCAGCAGCCAAGACAGGGACTATGGCTACACCTTC. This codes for CASSQDRDYGYTF.

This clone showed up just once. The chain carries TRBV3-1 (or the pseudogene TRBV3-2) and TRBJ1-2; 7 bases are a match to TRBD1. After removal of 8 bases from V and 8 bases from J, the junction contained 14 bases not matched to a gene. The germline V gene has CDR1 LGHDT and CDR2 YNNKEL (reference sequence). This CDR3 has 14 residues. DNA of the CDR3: TGTGCCAGCGGGACGACAGGGCCGCGGATCGGCTACACCTTC. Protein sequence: CASGTTGPRIGYTF.

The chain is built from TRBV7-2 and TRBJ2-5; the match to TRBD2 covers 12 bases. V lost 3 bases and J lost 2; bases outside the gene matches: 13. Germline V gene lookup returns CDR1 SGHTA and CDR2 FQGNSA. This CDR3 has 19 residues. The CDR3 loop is CASSLGYGLAGNFQETQYF. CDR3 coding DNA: TGTGCCAGCAGCTTGGGATACGGACTAGCGGGGAATTTTCAAGAGACCCAGTACTTC.

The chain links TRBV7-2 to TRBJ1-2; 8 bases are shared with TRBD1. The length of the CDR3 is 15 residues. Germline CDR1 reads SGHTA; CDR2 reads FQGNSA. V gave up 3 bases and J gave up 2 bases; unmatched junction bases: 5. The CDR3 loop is CASSFRRQGNYGYTF. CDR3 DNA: TGTGCCAGCAGCTTCCGTCGACAGGGGAACTATGGCTACACCTTC.